This TCR beta chain was sequenced in a study of shared clonotypes between healthy human individuals. Note on this clone: Antigen unknown.

Overall study results and limits: Clonotypes shared by all four sorted-subset donors had higher generation probabilities than non-shared clonotypes.

In replicate PCRs of sorted subsets, around 200 ng DNA, approximately 30,000 T cell genomes, was used. Profiling relied on immunoSEQ multiplex PCR, and the TCRdb table lists in-frame clones only, not all of them. The data hold over 2,000,000 clones, with roughly 95% observed a single time. Naivety among CD8 cells was defined by CD45RO negativity and positive CCR7 selection, thereby excluding terminally differentiated effector memory CD45RA+ cells. Healthy HIV-negative adults without recent acute infections or vaccinations served as donors. The length of the CDR3 is 16 residues. The germline gives CDR1 MGHRA, CDR2 YSYEKL. Trimming removed 1 base at V and 7 bases at J, with 20 bases between.

The chain is built from TRBV4-1 and TRBJ2-7; possibly TRBD2 for D (6 bases). The origin of this receptor is a man in his late teens or twenties in good health. Some clones in this sample may be carry-over from other donors' samples. Input material: naive CD8+ T cells from PBMCs. This CDR3 is CASSQAADPAGSEQYF. The CDR3 DNA reads TGCGCCAGCAGCCAAGCCGCGGACCCCGCCGGGAGTGAGCAGTACTTC.